This T cell receptor beta chain was obtained from a study of identifying expanded T cells in peripheral blood. Notes on the study in general: Roughly two-week clone count variance significantly increased as total template count grew. Technical replicates showed around 1.2 changed clones; roughly two weeks roughly 15; four weeks 19.

During the collection period, no donor immune events like infections were recorded. Trimming took 8 bases from V and 0 from J, leaving 10 bases between them. From germline, CDR1 is MNHNY and CDR2 SVGAGI (reference sequence). This CDR3 has 13 amino acids. Concerning this clone: Its matching antigen is unknown.

The protocol was immunoSEQ multiplex PCR, while the TCRdb copy is restricted to in-frame clones and leaves out a portion. The sample includes 70,000 to 100,000 clones, about 90% of them seen just once. This chain joins TRBV6-6 and TRBJ1-2; D is uncertain. The material sequenced was blood. The TCR was taken from a person between 18 and 75 years old in good health. The CDR3 spells CASGSTANYGYTF. CDR3 coding DNA: TGTGCCAGCGGGAGTACCGCTAACTATGGCTACACCTTC.